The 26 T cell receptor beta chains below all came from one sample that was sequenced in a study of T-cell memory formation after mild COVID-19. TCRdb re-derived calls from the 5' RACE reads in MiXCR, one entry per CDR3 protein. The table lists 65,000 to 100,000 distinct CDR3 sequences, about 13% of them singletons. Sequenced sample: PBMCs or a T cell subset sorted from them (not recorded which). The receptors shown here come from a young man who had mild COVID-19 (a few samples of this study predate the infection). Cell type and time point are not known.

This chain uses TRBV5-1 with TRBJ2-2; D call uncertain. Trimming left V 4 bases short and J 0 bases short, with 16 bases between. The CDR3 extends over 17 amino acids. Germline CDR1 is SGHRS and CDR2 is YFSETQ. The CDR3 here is CASSPRPGFANTGELFF. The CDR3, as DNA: TGCGCCAGCAGCCCCCGGCCCGGATTCGCGAACACCGGGGAGCTGTTTTTT.

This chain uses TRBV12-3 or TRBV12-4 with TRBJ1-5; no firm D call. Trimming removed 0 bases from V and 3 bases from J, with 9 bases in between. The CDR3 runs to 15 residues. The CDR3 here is CASSLAAGHNQPQHF. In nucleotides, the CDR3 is TGTGCCAGCAGTTTAGCGGCAGGTCACAATCAGCCCCAGCATTTT.

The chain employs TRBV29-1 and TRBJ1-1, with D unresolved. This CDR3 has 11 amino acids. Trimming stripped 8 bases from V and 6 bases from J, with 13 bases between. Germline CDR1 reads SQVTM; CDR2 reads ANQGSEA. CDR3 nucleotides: TGCAGCTTCAGACATGGTCCTGAAGCTTTCTTT. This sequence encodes CSFRHGPEAFF.

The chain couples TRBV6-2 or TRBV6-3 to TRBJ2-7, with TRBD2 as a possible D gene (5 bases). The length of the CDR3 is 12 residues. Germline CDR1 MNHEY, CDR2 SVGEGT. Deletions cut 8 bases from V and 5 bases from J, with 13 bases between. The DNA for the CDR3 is TGTGCCAGCCGGGGAGACTTGGACGAGCAGTACTTC. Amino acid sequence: CASRGDLDEQYF.

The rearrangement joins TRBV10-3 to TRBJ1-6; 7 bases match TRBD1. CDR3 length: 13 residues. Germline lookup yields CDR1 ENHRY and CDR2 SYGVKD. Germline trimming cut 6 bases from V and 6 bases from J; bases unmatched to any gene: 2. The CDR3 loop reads CAIRGQLNSPLHF. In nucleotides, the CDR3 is TGTGCCATCAGGGGACAGCTTAATTCACCCCTCCACTTT.

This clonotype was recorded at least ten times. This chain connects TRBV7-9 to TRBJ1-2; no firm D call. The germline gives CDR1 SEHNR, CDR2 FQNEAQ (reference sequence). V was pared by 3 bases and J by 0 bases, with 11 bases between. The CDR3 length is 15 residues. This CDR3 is CASSFRREANYGYTF. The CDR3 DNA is TGTGCCAGCAGCTTTCGGCGGGAAGCTAACTATGGCTACACCTTC.

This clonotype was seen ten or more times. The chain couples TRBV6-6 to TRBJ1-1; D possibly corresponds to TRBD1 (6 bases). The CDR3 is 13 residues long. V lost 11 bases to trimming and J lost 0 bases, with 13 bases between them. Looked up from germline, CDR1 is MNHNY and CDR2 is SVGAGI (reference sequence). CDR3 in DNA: TGTGCCGTGTTCAGGGGCATGAACACTGAAGCTTTCTTT. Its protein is CAVFRGMNTEAFF.

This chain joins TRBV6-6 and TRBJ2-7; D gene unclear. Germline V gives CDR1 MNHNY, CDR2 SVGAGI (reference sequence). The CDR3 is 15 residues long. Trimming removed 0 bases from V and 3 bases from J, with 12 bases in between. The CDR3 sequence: CASSYSPKGVYEQYF. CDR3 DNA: TGTGCCAGCAGTTACTCACCAAAGGGCGTCTACGAGCAGTACTTC.

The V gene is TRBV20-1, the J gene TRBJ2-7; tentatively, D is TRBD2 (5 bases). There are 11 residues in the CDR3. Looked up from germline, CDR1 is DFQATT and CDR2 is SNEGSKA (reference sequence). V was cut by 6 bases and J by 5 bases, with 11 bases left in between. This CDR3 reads CSALAVNEQYV. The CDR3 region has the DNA TGCAGTGCGCTAGCCGTGAACGAGCAGTACGTC.

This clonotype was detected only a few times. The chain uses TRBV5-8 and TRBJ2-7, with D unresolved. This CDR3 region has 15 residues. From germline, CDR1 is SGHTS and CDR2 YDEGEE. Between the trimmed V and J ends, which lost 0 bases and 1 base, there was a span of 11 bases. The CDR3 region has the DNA TGTGCCAGCAGCTTGGGGGTACGCCCTTCCTACGAGCAGTACTTC. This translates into CASSLGVRPSYEQYF. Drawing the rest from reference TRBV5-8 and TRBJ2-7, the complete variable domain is EAGVTQSPTHLIKTRGQQATLRCSPISGHTSVYWYQQALGLGLQFLLWYDEGEERNRGNFPPRFSGRQFPNYSSELNVNALELEDSALYLCASSLGVRPSYEQYFGPGTRLTVT.

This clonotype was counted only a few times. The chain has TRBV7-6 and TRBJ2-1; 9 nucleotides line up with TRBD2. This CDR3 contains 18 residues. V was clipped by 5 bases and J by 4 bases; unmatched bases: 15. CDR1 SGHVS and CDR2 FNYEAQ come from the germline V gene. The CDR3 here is CASSRPQDPSGTYNEQFF. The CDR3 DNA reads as TGTGCCAGCAGCCGCCCTCAAGACCCTAGCGGGACTTACAATGAGCAGTTCTTC.

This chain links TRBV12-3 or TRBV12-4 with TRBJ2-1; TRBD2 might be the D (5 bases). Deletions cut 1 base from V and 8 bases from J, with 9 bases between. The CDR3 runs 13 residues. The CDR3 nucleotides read TGTGCCAGCAGTTTAGTTGCGAGGGATGAGCAGTTCTTC. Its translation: CASSLVARDEQFF.

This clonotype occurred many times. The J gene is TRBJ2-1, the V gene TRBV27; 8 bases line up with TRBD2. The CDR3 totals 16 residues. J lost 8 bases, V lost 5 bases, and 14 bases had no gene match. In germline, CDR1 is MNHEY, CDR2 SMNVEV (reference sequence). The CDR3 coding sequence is TGTGCCAGCAGTAAACCCGGGACTAGAAAGATTTATGAGCAGTTCTTC. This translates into CASSKPGTRKIYEQFF.

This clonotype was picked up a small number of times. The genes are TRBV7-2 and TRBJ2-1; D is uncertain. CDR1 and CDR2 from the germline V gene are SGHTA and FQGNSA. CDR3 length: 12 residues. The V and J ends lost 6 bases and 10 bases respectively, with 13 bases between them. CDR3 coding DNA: TGTGCCAGCAGTCGGAAGTCGCGGGAGCAGTTCTTC. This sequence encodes CASSRKSREQFF. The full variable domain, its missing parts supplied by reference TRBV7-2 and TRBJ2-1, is GAGVSQSPSNKVTEKGKDVELRCDPISGHTALYWYRQSLGQGLEFLIYFQGNSAPDKSGLPSDRFSAERTGGSVSTLTIQRTQQEDSAVYLCASSRKSREQFFGPGTRLTVL.

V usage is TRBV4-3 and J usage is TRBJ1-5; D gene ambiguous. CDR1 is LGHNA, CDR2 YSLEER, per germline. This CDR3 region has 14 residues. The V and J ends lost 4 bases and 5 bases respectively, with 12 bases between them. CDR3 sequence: CASSPVTTDQPQHF. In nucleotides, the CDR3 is TGCGCCAGCAGCCCGGTGACAACCGATCAGCCCCAGCATTTT.

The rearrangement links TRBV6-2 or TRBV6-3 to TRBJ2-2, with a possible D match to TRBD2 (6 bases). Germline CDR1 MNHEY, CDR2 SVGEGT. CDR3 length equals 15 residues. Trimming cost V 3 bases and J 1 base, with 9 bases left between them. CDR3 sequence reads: CASSYLRENTGELFF. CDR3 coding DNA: TGTGCCAGCAGTTATCTGCGGGAGAACACCGGGGAGCTGTTTTTT.

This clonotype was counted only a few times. The CDR3, as DNA: TGTGCCAGCAGCTTAATGCATGAAGCTTTCTTT. As protein: CASSLMHEAFF. The rearrangement joins TRBV7-9 to TRBJ1-1; D gene ambiguous. This CDR3 comprises 11 residues. Germline V gene lookup returns CDR1 SEHNR and CDR2 FQNEAQ (reference sequence). Trimming cost V 2 bases and J 7 bases, with 5 bases left between them.

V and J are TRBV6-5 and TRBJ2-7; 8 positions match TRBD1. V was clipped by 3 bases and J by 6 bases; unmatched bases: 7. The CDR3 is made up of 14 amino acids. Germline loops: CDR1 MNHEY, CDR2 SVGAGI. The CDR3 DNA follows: TGTGCCAGCAGTTATGGACAGGGAAGAGGCGAGCAGTACGTC. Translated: CASSYGQGRGEQYV.

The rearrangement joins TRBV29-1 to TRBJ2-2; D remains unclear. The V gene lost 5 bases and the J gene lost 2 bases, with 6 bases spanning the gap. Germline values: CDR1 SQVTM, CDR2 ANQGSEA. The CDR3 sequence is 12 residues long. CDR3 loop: CSVMENTGELFF. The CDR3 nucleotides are TGCAGCGTTATGGAAAACACCGGGGAGCTGTTTTTT.

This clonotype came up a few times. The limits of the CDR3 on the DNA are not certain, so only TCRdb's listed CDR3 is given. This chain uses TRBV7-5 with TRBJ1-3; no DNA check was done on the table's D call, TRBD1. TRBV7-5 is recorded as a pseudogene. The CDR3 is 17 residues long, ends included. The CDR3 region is CISVPEAYRGDENTIYF.

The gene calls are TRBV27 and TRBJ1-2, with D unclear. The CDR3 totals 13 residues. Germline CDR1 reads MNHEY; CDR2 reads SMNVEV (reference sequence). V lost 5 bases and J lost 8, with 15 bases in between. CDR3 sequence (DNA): TGTGCCAGCAGTCAAATATCACCTCCGGGCTACACCTTC. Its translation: CASSQISPPGYTF.

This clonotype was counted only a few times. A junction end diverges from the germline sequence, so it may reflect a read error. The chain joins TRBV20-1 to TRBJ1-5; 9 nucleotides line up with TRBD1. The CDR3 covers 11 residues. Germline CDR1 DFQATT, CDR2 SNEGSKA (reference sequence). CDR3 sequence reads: CSVQDGGQGSF. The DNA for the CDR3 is TGCAGTGTACAGGATGGGGGACAGGGATCATTT.

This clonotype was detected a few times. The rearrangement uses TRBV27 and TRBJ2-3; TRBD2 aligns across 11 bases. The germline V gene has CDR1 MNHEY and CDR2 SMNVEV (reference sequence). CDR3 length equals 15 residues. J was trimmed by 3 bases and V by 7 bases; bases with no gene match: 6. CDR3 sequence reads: CASTLAGGRTDTQYF. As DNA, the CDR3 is TGTGCCAGCACCCTAGCGGGGGGCAGAACAGATACGCAGTATTTT.

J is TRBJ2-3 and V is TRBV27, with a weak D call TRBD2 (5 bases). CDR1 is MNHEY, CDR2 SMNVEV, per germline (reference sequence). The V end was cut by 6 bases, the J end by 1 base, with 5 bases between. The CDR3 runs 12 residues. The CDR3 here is CASSGGTDTQYF. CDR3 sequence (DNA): TGTGCCAGCAGCGGGGGCACAGATACGCAGTATTTT.

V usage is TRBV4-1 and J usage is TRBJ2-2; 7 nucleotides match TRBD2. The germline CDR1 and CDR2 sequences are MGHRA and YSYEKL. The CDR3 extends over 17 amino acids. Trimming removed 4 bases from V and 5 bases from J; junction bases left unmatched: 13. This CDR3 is CASSPSVGTGGTGELFF. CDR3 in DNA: TGCGCCAGCAGCCCCTCCGTCGGGACGGGAGGAACCGGGGAGCTGTTTTTT.

DNA of the CDR3: TGTGCCAGCAGCTTAGCGTACACAAAGGGAAACACCATATATTTT. Translating gives CASSLAYTKGNTIYF. V usage is TRBV7-9 and J usage is TRBJ1-3; unclear D gene. V dropped 0 bases and J dropped 4 bases, with 10 bases sitting between them. The CDR3 is 15 amino acids. Germline V gene sequence: CDR1 SEHNR, CDR2 FQNEAQ (reference sequence).